This is a list of T cell receptor beta chains from one sample in a study of cytomegalovirus exposure and HLA in healthy donors. TCRdb's table, derived via immunoSEQ multiplex PCR, lists solely in-frame clones and lacks some. The sample gives approximately 170,000 clones, roughly 80% of which show up once; about 3.8% is in the top ten. The sample taken for sequencing was PBMCs. Every receptor here comes from a middle-aged man in good health and CMV-seropositive. The CDR3 runs from the conserved cysteine through the conserved F or W. A D gene is named only where the DNA matches it firmly. The listing skips clone size in some rows; elsewhere it reads once, few, many or a size class.

cdr3_nt,cdr3_aa,clone_size,j_call,d_call,v_call
TGTGCCAGCAGCTTTTCCGTCCGGGAGCAGTACTTC,CASSFSVREQYF,.,TRBJ2-7,.,TRBV7-9
TGTGCCAGCAGCGCAACGGGACTAGCGGTCCAAGAGACCCAGTACTTC,CASSATGLAVQETQYF,.,TRBJ2-5,TRBD2,TRBV7-9
TGTGCCAGCAGTTCAACGCCATTCACTAGCGGAGTAAACAATGAGCAGTTCTTC,CASSSTPFTSGVNNEQFF,few,TRBJ2-1,TRBD2,TRBV27
TGTGCCAGTAGCGGACAGGTCAATCCGCCCTCTGGAAACACCATATATTTT,CASSGQVNPPSGNTIYF,.,TRBJ1-3,TRBD1,TRBV19
TGCAGCGTTGGTGGGGGGGACGAGCAGTACTTC,CSVGGGDEQYF,.,TRBJ2-7,TRBD2,TRBV29-1
TGTGCCAGCAGCGATACAGGTCAGCGGGACACCATATATTTT,CASSDTGQRDTIYF,.,TRBJ1-3,.,TRBV9
TGTGCCAGCAGTTTGAGGCGGGGACTCAACACCGGGGAGCTGTTTTTT,CASSLRRGLNTGELFF,.,TRBJ2-2,.,TRBV28
TGTGCCATCAGCGACGACAGGACTAGCGGTATCTTC,CAISDDRTSGIF,.,TRBJ2-7,TRBD2,TRBV10-3
TGTGCCAGCGGGGGGACCGGGACTAGCGGATACGAGCAGTACTTC,CASGGTGTSGYEQYF,.,TRBJ2-7,TRBD2,TRBV2
TGTGCCAGCAGCCAAGTGACTAGCGGGTTCTACAATGAGCAGTTCTTC,CASSQVTSGFYNEQFF,.,TRBJ2-1,TRBD2,TRBV6-6
TGTGCCAGCAGTGGACAGGGGTCGGTCCGGTCAGCTTTCTTT,CASSGQGSVRSAFF,.,TRBJ1-1,TRBD1,TRBV6-1
TGTGCCAGCAGCTTACTACAGGGAAACACCGGGGAGCTGTTTTTT,CASSLLQGNTGELFF,.,TRBJ2-2,.,TRBV9
TGTGCCAGCAGCTTACTCAACACGGGGGTAGATACGCAGTATTTT,CASSLLNTGVDTQYF,.,TRBJ2-3,.,TRBV7-9
TGTGCCAGCAGTGAAGTATGGCCGACCGGGGAGCTGTTTTTT,CASSEVWPTGELFF,few,TRBJ2-2,.,TRBV6-1
TGCAGCGTTTTATCCGGGACTAGCGGGGGACGCTACGAGCAGTACTTC,CSVLSGTSGGRYEQYF,few,TRBJ2-7,TRBD2,TRBV29-1
TGCGCCAGCAGCCCCGGACAGGGCGAAGCTTTCTTT,CASSPGQGEAFF,.,TRBJ1-1,TRBD1,TRBV5-1
TGTGCCAGCAGTCGCCCCGGGACAGGGCAAGAGACCCAGTACTTC,CASSRPGTGQETQYF,.,TRBJ2-5,TRBD1,TRBV25-1
TGTGCCAGCAGCGTACGGCTAGGCACAGATACGCAGTATTTT,CASSVRLGTDTQYF,.,TRBJ2-3,.,TRBV9
TGCAGCGTTGACAAGGGGACAAGGAAAGGCGGCATGAACACTGAAGCTTTCTTT,CSVDKGTRKGGMNTEAFF,.,TRBJ1-1,.,TRBV29-1
TGCGCCAGCAGTAGTAGCGGGAGGGTCGGGGAGCTGTTTTTT,CASSSSGRVGELFF,.,TRBJ2-2,TRBD2,TRBV10-2
TGTGCCAGCAGCTTAAGTAGCGGGGGCCGGGGGGAGACCCAGTACTTC,CASSLSSGGRGETQYF,.,TRBJ2-5,TRBD2,TRBV7-2
TGTGCCAGCAGCAGCGTTGGTGGGGGCCCAGATACGCAGTATTTT,CASSSVGGGPDTQYF,.,TRBJ2-3,.,TRBV13
TGTGCCAGTAGTATTGCTGGGGGGGGAGCCGGGGAGCTGTTTTTT,CASSIAGGGAGELFF,.,TRBJ2-2,TRBD2,TRBV19
TGTGCCAGCAACAACGGGGGGGCGGTGAGCACTGAAGCTTTCTTT,CASNNGGAVSTEAFF,.,TRBJ1-1,.,TRBV7-8
TGTGCCAGCAGACCGGGACAGTCCCTTTCCTACAATGAGCAGTTCTTC,CASRPGQSLSYNEQFF,.,TRBJ2-1,TRBD1,TRBV6-4
TGCGTCAGCAGCCACGCCACCGGGACAGGGATGTCACCCCTCCACTTT,CVSSHATGTGMSPLHF,.,TRBJ1-6,TRBD1,TRBV4-1
TGTGCCAGCAGTCTGACAGCACCCTACGAGCAGTACTTC,CASSLTAPYEQYF,.,TRBJ2-7,.,TRBV6-5
TGTGCCAGCAGCCAGGGAGGGACGGTATATGGCTACACCTTC,CASSQGGTVYGYTF,.,TRBJ1-2,.,TRBV6-1